This is a list of T cell receptor beta chains from one sample in a study of long-term antiretroviral therapy in people with HIV. Assay used: immunoSEQ multiplex PCR; TCRdb lists only in-frame clones, some missing. This sample has under 40,000 clones, with roughly 82% found just once. The sequences come from unsorted PBMCs, collected 0.3 years after starting antiretroviral therapy. The receptor set was obtained from a man younger than 35 with HIV. Each CDR3 is given with its conserved first and last residue. Each record gives: clone size, D gene, V gene, J gene, CDR3 length, CDR3 protein, CDR3 DNA. D genes are given only for firm matches. Expanded clones are given a class, and other clones once, few, many or no size at all.

clone size: NA
D gene: TRBD1
V gene: TRBV2
J gene: TRBJ2-7
CDR3 length: 14
CDR3 protein: CASSEARGPGEQYF
CDR3 DNA: TGTGCCAGCAGTGAAGCTAGGGGGCCCGGCGAGCAGTACTTC

clone size: NA
D gene: NA
V gene: TRBV10-3
J gene: TRBJ1-3
CDR3 length: 15
CDR3 protein: CAISGAGAIGNTIYF
CDR3 DNA: TGTGCCATCAGTGGCGCGGGGGCAATTGGAAACACCATATATTTT

clone size: NA
D gene: NA
V gene: TRBV9
J gene: TRBJ2-3
CDR3 length: 16
CDR3 protein: CASSVEVLSPPDTQYF
CDR3 DNA: TGTGCCAGCAGCGTAGAGGTCCTTTCCCCCCCAGATACGCAGTATTTT

clone size: once
D gene: NA
V gene: TRBV11-3
J gene: TRBJ2-2
CDR3 length: 16
CDR3 protein: CASSLQTGLNTGELFF
CDR3 DNA: TGTGCCAGCAGCCTACAGACAGGACTCAACACCGGGGAGCTGTTTTTT

clone size: NA
D gene: NA
V gene: TRBV6-4
J gene: TRBJ2-2
CDR3 length: 10
CDR3 protein: CASRGGELFF
CDR3 DNA: TGTGCCAGCCGGGGCGGGGAGCTGTTTTTT

clone size: NA
D gene: NA
V gene: TRBV5-4
J gene: TRBJ1-1
CDR3 length: 17
CDR3 protein: CASSSTEGASMNTEAFF
CDR3 DNA: TGTGCCAGCAGCTCCACAGAGGGAGCTTCGATGAACACTGAAGCTTTCTTT

clone size: few
D gene: TRBD2
V gene: TRBV7-9
J gene: TRBJ2-2
CDR3 length: 15
CDR3 protein: CASSFSPGGPGELFF
CDR3 DNA: TGTGCCAGCAGCTTCTCGCCGGGGGGGCCCGGGGAGCTGTTTTTT

clone size: few
D gene: TRBD2
V gene: TRBV10-1
J gene: TRBJ2-7
CDR3 length: 12
CDR3 protein: CAIKRGTYEQYF
CDR3 DNA: TGCGCCATCAAGCGGGGAACCTACGAGCAGTACTTC

clone size: NA
D gene: TRBD2
V gene: TRBV6-5
J gene: TRBJ2-1
CDR3 length: 15
CDR3 protein: CASSYGTSGRNEQFF
CDR3 DNA: TGTGCCAGCAGTTACGGGACTAGCGGGAGAAATGAGCAGTTCTTC

clone size: NA
D gene: TRBD2
V gene: TRBV30
J gene: TRBJ2-5
CDR3 length: 13
CDR3 protein: CAWTGLRGETQYF
CDR3 DNA: TGTGCCTGGACGGGACTACGGGGGGAGACCCAGTACTTC

clone size: NA
D gene: NA
V gene: TRBV7-2
J gene: TRBJ2-7
CDR3 length: 13
CDR3 protein: CASSLARGGEQYF
CDR3 DNA: TGTGCCAGCAGCTTAGCGCGGGGCGGGGAGCAGTACTTC

clone size: NA
D gene: NA
V gene: TRBV27
J gene: TRBJ2-7
CDR3 length: 14
CDR3 protein: CASSLQPSQYEQYF
CDR3 DNA: TGTGCCAGCAGTTTACAGCCCAGCCAGTACGAGCAGTACTTC

clone size: NA
D gene: NA
V gene: TRBV9
J gene: TRBJ2-1
CDR3 length: 16
CDR3 protein: CASSVGMVLTPSLQFF
CDR3 DNA: TGTGCCAGCAGCGTAGGAATGGTGTTGACTCCAAGCCTGCAGTTCTTC

clone size: once
D gene: NA
V gene: TRBV30
J gene: TRBJ1-5
CDR3 length: 13
CDR3 protein: CACSGAEGQPQHF
CDR3 DNA: TGTGCCTGTTCAGGGGCGGAGGGTCAGCCCCAGCATTTT

clone size: NA
D gene: TRBD2
V gene: TRBV28
J gene: TRBJ2-4
CDR3 length: 16
CDR3 protein: CASSPQLAGYKNIQYF
CDR3 DNA: TGTGCCAGCAGTCCCCAACTAGCGGGATACAAAAACATTCAGTACTTC

clone size: NA
D gene: NA
V gene: TRBV13
J gene: TRBJ2-5
CDR3 length: 13
CDR3 protein: CASSEGGGETQYF
CDR3 DNA: TGTGCCAGCAGCGAGGGGGGGGGAGAGACCCAGTACTTC

clone size: NA
D gene: NA
V gene: TRBV19
J gene: TRBJ1-2
CDR3 length: 13
CDR3 protein: CASSIVTNYGYTF
CDR3 DNA: TGTGCCAGTAGTATAGTAACTAACTATGGCTACACCTTC